A single sample is the source of the 3 T cell receptor beta chains below, sequenced in a study of long-term antiretroviral therapy in people with HIV. Assay version v3.0 of immunoSEQ was used, and it was run at survey level. Produced via immunoSEQ multiplex PCR; TCRdb's table is partial and in-frame only. The data contain roughly 30,000 clones, around 85% of them singletons. The sequenced sample was unsorted PBMCs, obtained 0.8 years before starting antiretroviral therapy. These receptors all come from a man aged 18 to 29 with HIV.

The rearrangement joins TRBV29-1 to TRBJ1-1; 10 bases match TRBD1. J was trimmed by 0 bases and V by 7 bases; bases with no gene match: 5. Germline lookup yields CDR1 SQVTM and CDR2 ANQGSEA. The CDR3 has 14 amino acids. As DNA, the CDR3 is TGCAGCGCGAGGGACAGGGGCCTGAACACTGAAGCTTTCTTT. It is translated as CSARDRGLNTEAFF.

V usage is TRBV30 and J usage is TRBJ2-3, with TRBD1 as a possible D gene (8 bases). The CDR3 extends over 15 amino acids. The V gene's germline CDR1 is GTSNPN and CDR2 SVGIG (reference sequence). The CDR3 DNA reads TGTGCACAAGCCAGGGGGCGGGAGTCCACAGATACGCAGTATTTT. Residues: CAQARGRESTDTQYF.

The chain couples TRBV7-9 to TRBJ2-5; D tentatively reads TRBD1 or TRBD2 (6 bases each). This CDR3 is built from 13 residues. With 8 bases removed from V and 5 bases from J, the gap between germline ends came to 15 bases. The germline V gene has CDR1 SEHNR and CDR2 FQNEAQ (reference sequence). The CDR3 loop is CASCSGAAETQYF. In DNA, the CDR3 is TGTGCCAGCTGTTCGGGGGCAGCCGAGACCCAGTACTTC.